One sample yielded the 5 T cell receptor beta chains listed below, sequenced in a study of blood T cell repertoires in COVID-19. The table came from immunoSEQ multiplex PCR; TCRdb's copy has only in-frame clones and leaves some out. The data hold about 340,000 clones, with roughly nine tenths observed a single time. Sequenced sample: PBMCs or T cells enriched from blood (not recorded which). The receptors stem from a woman aged 25 to 39 who had recovered from COVID-19.

The DNA for the CDR3 is TGTGCCAGCACGACAGTTCGCTCTGGAAACACCATATATTTT. Translated: CASTTVRSGNTIYF. The chain recombines TRBV21-1 with TRBJ1-3; the table assigns TRBD1, which was not confirmed against the DNA. TRBV21-1 represents a pseudogene. This CDR3 region has 14 residues.

The V call is TRBV5-5, the J call TRBJ1-6; TRBD1 agrees at 10 bases. Unmatched junction bases numbered 7, after V lost 4 bases and J lost 6 bases. Germline V lookup: CDR1 SGHKS, CDR2 YYEKEE (reference sequence). The CDR3 has 16 amino acids. The CDR3 loop reads CASSPHGTGVNSPLHF. Here the CDR3 DNA reads TGTGCCAGCAGCCCTCATGGGACAGGGGTTAATTCACCCCTCCACTTT.

The V call is TRBV21-1, the J call TRBJ1-5. TRBV21-1 is noted as a pseudogene. This CDR3 contains 17 residues. The CDR3 protein is CASSKGVTGGSNQPQHF. The CDR3 DNA reads as TGTGCCAGCAGCAAAGGGGTCACCGGCGGGAGCAATCAGCCCCAGCATTTT.

The rearrangement joins TRBV4-2 to TRBJ2-5, with 8 bases matching TRBD1. Trimming removed 1 base from V and 7 bases from J; junction bases left unmatched: 5. This CDR3 has 14 amino acids. The germline CDR1 and CDR2 sequences are LGHNA and YNFKEQ. The CDR3 DNA reads TGTGCCAGCAGCCAAGTGGACAGGGTGGGGACCCAGTACTTC. Its translation: CASSQVDRVGTQYF.

The V and J genes are TRBV7-3 and TRBJ2-1; 7 bases align to TRBD2. Germline CDR1 reads SGHTA; CDR2 reads FQGTGA. The CDR3 has 15 amino acids. Trimming took 4 bases from V and 1 from J; bases not matched to a gene: 4. In DNA form, the CDR3 reads TGTGCCAGCAGCTCCCTAGCGGATTCCTACAATGAGCAGTTCTTC. Residues: CASSSLADSYNEQFF.